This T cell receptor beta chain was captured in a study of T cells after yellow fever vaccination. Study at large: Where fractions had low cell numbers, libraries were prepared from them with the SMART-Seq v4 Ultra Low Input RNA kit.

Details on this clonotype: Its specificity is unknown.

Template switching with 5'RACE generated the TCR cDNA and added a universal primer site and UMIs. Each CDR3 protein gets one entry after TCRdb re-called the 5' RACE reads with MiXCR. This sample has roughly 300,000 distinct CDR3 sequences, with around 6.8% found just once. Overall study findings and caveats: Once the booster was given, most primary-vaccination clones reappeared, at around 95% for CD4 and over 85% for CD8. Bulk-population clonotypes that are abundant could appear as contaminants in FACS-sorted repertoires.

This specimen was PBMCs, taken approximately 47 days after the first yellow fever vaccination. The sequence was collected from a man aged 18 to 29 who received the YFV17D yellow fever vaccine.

CDR3 protein: CASSQNLGDRNEQYF. CDR3 bases: TGTGCCAGCAGCCAAAACCTGGGTGACAGGAACGAGCAGTACTTC. V is TRBV4-2 and J is TRBJ2-7; D possibly corresponds to TRBD1 (6 bases). The CDR3 covers 15 residues. The germline V gene encodes CDR1 LGHNA and CDR2 YNFKEQ. Between the trimmed V and J ends, which lost 2 bases and 5 bases, there was a span of 16 bases.